The clone carrying this TCR beta chain was counted a few times. Its target is not known. These data originate in a study of response to subunit inactivated influenza vaccine. General study findings and limits: A suggestion made by the authors is that each seasonal influenza vaccination recruits few new T cells.

Each CDR3 protein is one row after TCRdb ran MiXCR on the RT-PCR reads. The sample lists hundreds of thousands of distinct CDR3 sequences; about a tenth were seen once. The sequence was obtained from a man over 45 who received an inactivated influenza vaccine. Sequencing used PBMCs from blood, obtained roughly 45 days after vaccination.

CDR3 DNA: TGTGCCAGCAAGAGCGACAATGAGCAGTTCTTC. Translated: CASKSDNEQFF. This rearrangement joins TRBV2 to TRBJ2-1; D gene ambiguous. This CDR3 is 11 amino acids long. The germline CDR1 and CDR2 sequences are SNHLY and FYNNEI. V gave up 7 bases and J gave up 5 bases, with 6 bases separating them.